Shown below are 20 T cell receptor beta chains from a single sample sequenced in a study of blood T cell repertoires in COVID-19. Sequenced by immunoSEQ multiplex PCR; TCRdb stores in-frame clones only, minus some. Of 200,000 or so clones listed, 86% are singletons. Sample: peripheral blood. The receptors stem from a woman aged 45-60 years with acute or convalescent COVID-19.

V gene TRBV2 combines with J gene TRBJ1-2, with 8 bases identical to TRBD1. V lost 1 base and J lost 8; bases outside the gene matches: 6. Germline values: CDR1 SNHLY, CDR2 FYNNEI. The CDR3 length is 14 residues. CDR3 bases: TGTGCCAGCAGTGAAGTGGAACAGGGGGACGGCTACACCTTC. Protein product: CASSEVEQGDGYTF.

This rearrangement joins TRBV5-1 to TRBJ2-7, with TRBD1 identical over 12 bases. The V segment lost 4 bases and the J segment 3 bases; nucleotides outside the gene matches: 5. Germline V gene sequence: CDR1 SGHRS, CDR2 YFSETQ. The CDR3 has 15 amino acids. CDR3 sequence reads: CASSPGTGGFYEQYF. CDR3 coding DNA: TGCGCCAGCAGCCCGGGGACAGGGGGCTTCTACGAGCAGTACTTC.

This chain joins TRBV29-1 and TRBJ2-7, with no clear D. V lost 3 bases to trimming and J lost 3 bases, with 6 bases between them. CDR1 and CDR2 (germline): SQVTM, ANQGSEA. This CDR3 contains 11 residues. CDR3 bases: TGCAGCGTTGAGAGAAACTACGAGCAGTACTTC. Residues: CSVERNYEQYF.

The chain recombines TRBV5-1 with TRBJ2-7; perhaps TRBD2 as D (6 bases). V lost 6 bases and J 0 bases, leaving 13 bases between the germline ends. CDR1 is SGHRS, CDR2 YFSETQ, per germline. This CDR3 is 14 amino acids long. CDR3 residues: CASMRDGTSYEQYF. The CDR3 coding sequence is TGCGCCAGCATGCGGGACGGCACCTCCTACGAGCAGTACTTC. Variable domain in full (rest from reference TRBV5-1 and TRBJ2-7): KAGVTQTPRYLIKTRGQQVTLSCSPISGHRSVSWYQQTPGQGLQFLFEYFSETQRNKGNFPGRFSGRQFSNSRSEMNVSTLELGDSALYLCASMRDGTSYEQYFGPGTRLTVT.

The sample holds one count of this clone. The chain employs TRBV19 and TRBJ2-2, with TRBD1 matching over 7 bases. Germline assignment: CDR1 LNHDA and CDR2 SQIVND (reference sequence). V was pared by 3 bases and J by 6 bases, with 1 base of the junction left unmatched. There are 13 residues in the CDR3. The CDR3, as DNA: TGTGCCAGTAGTATTACAGGGGCCGGGGAGCTGTTTTTT. Translating gives CASSITGAGELFF. Complete variable domain (other parts from reference TRBV19 and TRBJ2-2): DGGITQSPKYLFRKEGQNVTLSCEQNLNHDAMYWYRQDPGQGLRLIYYSQIVNDFQKGDIAEGYSVSREKKESFPLTVTSAQKNPTAFYLCASSITGAGELFFGEGSRLTVL.

The chain joins TRBV5-1 to TRBJ1-6; D is undetermined. Germline V gene lookup returns CDR1 SGHRS and CDR2 YFSETQ. The CDR3 is 14 residues long. Trimming shortened V by 0 bases and J by 5 bases, and 6 bases separated the two germline ends. CDR3 nucleotides: TGCGCCAGCAGCTTGGCGAGGGATAATTCACCCCTCCACTTT. Its translation is CASSLARDNSPLHF.

This clone was seen only once. The V and J genes are TRBV7-9 and TRBJ1-2; D is perhaps TRBD1 (5 bases). Germline lookup yields CDR1 SEHNR and CDR2 FQNEAQ (reference sequence). CDR3 length: 14 amino acids. The ends were cut back, 8 bases at V and 8 bases at J, with 21 bases in the middle. The chain's CDR3 is CASRRDGALRGYTF. The CDR3 DNA sequence: TGTGCCAGCCGCAGGGACGGTGCTTTGAGAGGCTACACCTTC.

The V and J genes are TRBV2 and TRBJ2-1; 9 nucleotides agree with TRBD2. Germline-derived CDR1 and CDR2 are SNHLY and FYNNEI. With V trimmed by 6 bases and J by 10 bases, 4 bases remained unmatched. The CDR3 has 12 amino acids. In DNA form, the CDR3 reads TGTGCCAGCAGCGGGACTAGCCACGAGCAGTTCTTC. It codes for CASSGTSHEQFF.

The count of this clone is one. The V gene is TRBV11-2, the J gene TRBJ2-7, with D uncertain. Germline lookup yields CDR1 SGHAT and CDR2 FQNNGV. The CDR3 has 15 residues. Trimming shortened V by 1 base and J by 7 bases, and 17 bases separated the two germline ends. For the CDR3, the DNA is TGTGCCAGCAGCTTAGGGCACTGGTCCCTCGGGGAGCAGTACTTC. Its translation is CASSLGHWSLGEQYF.

The V and J genes are TRBV15 and TRBJ2-1; 12 bases match TRBD2. V was pared by 2 bases and J by 4 bases, with 0 bases of the junction left unmatched. Germline V gene lookup returns CDR1 LNHNV and CDR2 YYDKDF (reference sequence). CDR3 size: 15 residues. The DNA for the CDR3 is TGTGCCACCAGCAGAACTAGCGGGGGGTACAATGAGCAGTTCTTC. Residues: CATSRTSGGYNEQFF.

This rearrangement joins TRBV5-6 to TRBJ1-2, with 9 bases aligning to TRBD1. V was clipped by 5 bases and J by 4 bases; unmatched bases: 12. The germline V gene has CDR1 SGHDT and CDR2 YYEEEE. The CDR3 covers 16 residues. The CDR3 is CASRRPGTGNFYGYTF. The CDR3 bases are TGTGCCAGCAGACGTCCCGGGACAGGGAATTTCTATGGCTACACCTTC.

This chain uses TRBV9 with TRBJ2-6; perhaps TRBD1 as D (5 bases). With 0 bases removed from V and 0 bases from J, the gap between germline ends came to 7 bases. Germline-derived CDR1 and CDR2 are SGDLS and YYNGEE. The length of the CDR3 is 16 residues. CDR3 protein: CASSVGQNSGANVLTF. The CDR3 nucleotides read TGTGCCAGCAGCGTAGGACAGAACTCTGGGGCCAACGTCCTGACTTTC. The full variable domain, with the rest looked up from reference TRBV9 and TRBJ2-6, is DSGVTQTPKHLITATGQRVTLRCSPRSGDLSVYWYQQSLDQGLQFLIQYYNGEERAKGNILERFSAQQFPDLHSELNLSSLELGDSALYFCASSVGQNSGANVLTFGAGSRLTVL.

This sequence joins TRBV2 and TRBJ2-1; TRBD2 agrees at 14 bases. Germline V gene lookup returns CDR1 SNHLY and CDR2 FYNNEI. The CDR3 runs 16 residues. Trimming cost V 4 bases and J 1 base; bases outside gene matches: 0. CDR3 sequence: CASSGLAGGSYNEQFF. Written as DNA, the CDR3 is TGTGCCAGCAGTGGACTAGCGGGGGGGTCCTACAATGAGCAGTTCTTC.

V usage is TRBV7-9 and J usage is TRBJ2-6; TRBD1 might be the D (5 bases). The CDR3 has 15 amino acids. Germline CDR1 reads SEHNR; CDR2 reads FQNEAQ (reference sequence). The ends were cut back, 0 bases at V and 3 bases at J, with 6 bases in the middle. The CDR3 loop is CASSLAGVGANVLTF. In DNA, the CDR3 is TGTGCCAGCAGCTTAGCAGGGGTTGGGGCCAACGTCCTGACTTTC.

The V call is TRBV19, the J call TRBJ1-1, with 7 bases identical to TRBD1. Trimming cost V 5 bases and J 2 bases; bases outside gene matches: 5. This CDR3 has 14 amino acids. Germline assignment: CDR1 LNHDA and CDR2 SQIVND (reference sequence). In nucleotides, the CDR3 is TGTGCCAGTAGTTTGCAGGGGGGAAACACTGAAGCTTTCTTT. Its protein product is CASSLQGGNTEAFF.

The rearrangement joins TRBV9 to TRBJ2-2; 8 bases agree with TRBD2. J was trimmed by 5 bases and V by 2 bases; bases with no gene match: 11. The CDR3 runs 17 residues. Germline V gives CDR1 SGDLS, CDR2 YYNGEE. The CDR3 DNA reads TGTGCCAGCAGCGTCGCGGGGGGCCCTATCGGGACCGGGGAGCTGTTTTTT. It translates to CASSVAGGPIGTGELFF.

The chain uses TRBV13 and TRBJ1-2, with unresolved D. Germline V lookup: CDR1 PRHDT, CDR2 FYEKMQ (reference sequence). V lost 5 bases to trimming and J lost 2 bases, with 12 bases between them. This CDR3 comprises 14 residues. For the CDR3, the DNA is TGTGCCAGCAGCCTCGGGAAACCAAACTATGGCTACACCTTC. This encodes CASSLGKPNYGYTF.

J is TRBJ2-6 and V is TRBV5-1, with 8 bases identical to TRBD2. The CDR3 extends over 18 amino acids. CDR1 and CDR2 from the germline V gene are SGHRS and YFSETQ. V shed 4 bases and J 0 bases; nucleotides not matched to a gene: 9. CDR3 sequence reads: CASSDLLAGSSGANVLTF. The CDR3 nucleotides read TGCGCCAGCAGCGACCTTCTAGCGGGTAGCTCTGGGGCCAACGTCCTGACTTTC.

The chain is built from TRBV6-2 or TRBV6-3 and TRBJ2-7, with TRBD2 matching over 16 bases. Trimming cost V 2 bases and J 1 base; bases outside gene matches: 5. The length of the CDR3 is 18 residues. CDR1 and CDR2 (germline): MNHEY, SVGEGT. The DNA for the CDR3 is TGTGCCAGCAGTTACGGGACTAGCGGGAGGGCCAAGTCCTACGAGCAGTACTTC. It is translated as CASSYGTSGRAKSYEQYF.

Of note for this clone: The germline gene is not matched at one end of the junction; a read error may be the cause. This chain links TRBV12-3 or TRBV12-4 with TRBJ1-2; D is undetermined. The CDR3 has 12 amino acids. This CDR3 is CASSLSGFAIAF. The CDR3 DNA follows: TGTGCCAGCAGTTTATCCGGGTTCGCCATAGCCTTC.